A selection of T cell receptor beta chains follows, all from one sample in a study of control samples from healthy donors and cancer patients. The protocol was immunoSEQ multiplex PCR, while the TCRdb copy is restricted to in-frame clones and leaves out a portion. In the table there are more than 65,000 clones, approximately 90% of which are singletons. Sequenced material: PBMCs. All receptors derive from a woman aged 60-75 years with head and neck cancer. The CDR3 runs from the conserved cysteine through the conserved F or W. The order of the fields is clone size, J gene, D gene, V gene, CDR3 protein, CDR3 DNA. D genes are given only for firm matches. Only part of the rows carry a size: once, few, many, or a class if the clone is expanded.

>-|TRBJ2-3|TRBD2|TRBV19
CASSIGGRSTDTQYF
TGTGCCAGTAGTATAGGCGGGAGGAGCACAGATACGCAGTATTTT
>-|TRBJ1-5|TRBD1|TRBV19
CASGQGNQPQHF
TGTGCCAGCGGACAGGGAAATCAGCCCCAGCATTTT
>-|TRBJ1-5|-|TRBV6-5
CATGGAGQPQHF
TGTGCTACCGGGGGGGCGGGTCAGCCCCAGCATTTT
>-|TRBJ1-1|-|TRBV3-1/TRBV3-2
CASSQEYGGNTEAFF
TGTGCCAGCAGCCAAGAGTATGGGGGGAACACTGAAGCTTTCTTT
>-|TRBJ2-3|-|TRBV2
CASSVVYTQYF
TGTGCCAGCAGTGTGGTATATACGCAGTATTTT
>-|TRBJ2-3|-|TRBV29-1
CSVPGGGSSDTQYF
TGCAGCGTCCCAGGGGGCGGGAGCAGCGATACGCAGTATTTT
>-|TRBJ2-1|TRBD2|TRBV27
CASSFRTSGLGEQFF
TGTGCCAGCAGTTTCCGGACTAGCGGGTTAGGAGAGCAGTTCTTC
>-|TRBJ1-5|-|TRBV30
CAWSGGVNQPQHF
TGTGCCTGGAGTGGGGGAGTTAATCAGCCCCAGCATTTT
>-|TRBJ1-6|-|TRBV19
CASSTKESPLHF
TGTGCCAGTAGTACGAAGGAGTCACCCCTCCACTTT
>-|TRBJ2-7|TRBD2|TRBV11-2
CASSLGGGSFYEQYF
TGTGCCAGCAGCTTAGGGGGCGGGAGTTTCTACGAGCAGTACTTC
>few|TRBJ1-1|TRBD1|TRBV19
CASRPRQGTRLNTEAFF
TGTGCCAGTAGACCCAGACAGGGTACGAGGCTAAACACTGAAGCTTTCTTT
>few|TRBJ2-1|-|TRBV11-2
CASSSLAVRGQPRRSFF
TGTGCCAGCAGTAGCTTAGCCGTCCGTGGGCAACCCCGACGTTCGTTCTTC
>-|TRBJ2-7|TRBD1|TRBV3-1/TRBV3-2
CASSRSGTGKYEQYF
TGTGCCAGCAGCAGGTCCGGGACAGGGAAGTACGAGCAGTACTTC
>once|TRBJ2-3|TRBD2|TRBV7-9
CASSLLAGGADTQYF
TGTGCCAGCAGCTTACTAGCGGGAGGGGCAGATACGCAGTATTTT
>-|TRBJ2-5|TRBD2|TRBV19
CASSKLAGADQETQYF
TGTGCCAGTAGTAAGCTTGCGGGAGCGGATCAAGAGACCCAGTACTTC
>-|TRBJ2-1|TRBD2|TRBV29-1
CGVPGLAGNEQFF
TGCGGAGTCCCGGGACTAGCGGGAAATGAGCAGTTCTTC
>-|TRBJ2-7|-|TRBV2
CASETSSGPEAEQYF
TGTGCCAGCGAAACTTCATCGGGGCCAGAGGCGGAGCAGTACTTC
>-|TRBJ2-5|-|TRBV29-1
CSCGRGRQETQYF
TGCAGCTGTGGCCGGGGGCGACAAGAGACCCAGTACTTC
>-|TRBJ1-2|-|TRBV2
CASAPGDYGYTF
TGTGCCAGCGCCCCAGGGGACTATGGCTACACCTTC
>-|TRBJ1-3|-|TRBV18
CASSPSYGRVANTIYF
TGTGCCAGCTCACCTTCCTATGGTAGGGTCGCAAACACCATATATTTT
>-|TRBJ2-1|TRBD1|TRBV5-8
CASTGTAYNEQFF
TGTGCCAGCACCGGGACAGCCTACAATGAGCAGTTCTTC
>once|TRBJ1-6|-|TRBV3-1/TRBV3-2
CASSQVRPQNNSPLHF
TGTGCCAGCAGCCAAGTCAGGCCCCAAAATAATTCACCCCTCCACTTT
>-|TRBJ2-7|TRBD1|TRBV6-2/TRBV6-3
CASSLTGTTHEQYF
TGTGCCAGCAGCCTGACAGGGACGACGCACGAGCAGTACTTC
>-|TRBJ2-7|TRBD2|TRBV28
CASSPGTSGSSYEQYF
TGTGCCAGCAGTCCCGGGACTAGCGGGAGCTCCTACGAGCAGTACTTC
>-|TRBJ2-7|-|TRBV2
CASSEALALVNEQYF
TGTGCCAGCAGTGAAGCCCTGGCACTAGTCAACGAGCAGTACTTC
>-|TRBJ2-2|-|TRBV6-2/TRBV6-3
CASSLPRNTGELFF
TGTGCCAGCAGTTTACCCAGGAACACCGGGGAGCTGTTTTTT
>-|TRBJ2-1|-|TRBV4-2
CASSRVDAGRGWGYNEQFF
TGTGCCAGCAGCCGGGTCGATGCGGGGAGAGGATGGGGCTACAATGAGCAGTTCTTC
>-|TRBJ1-1|-|TRBV27
CASIPRVRNTEAFF
TGTGCCAGCATCCCGAGGGTAAGGAACACTGAAGCTTTCTTT
>-|TRBJ2-3|-|TRBV11-3
CASSPTRGTDTQYF
TGTGCCAGCAGCCCAACCCGGGGCACAGATACGCAGTATTTT
>-|TRBJ2-7|TRBD1|TRBV19
CASMLTGTGRFEQYF
TGTGCCAGTATGCTTACCGGGACAGGGCGTTTCGAGCAGTACTTC
>-|TRBJ2-3|TRBD2|TRBV5-1
CASSFPPGGGSPETHTQYF
TGCGCCAGCAGCTTCCCCCCGGGAGGTGGAAGCCCGGAAACACATACGCAGTATTTT
>once|TRBJ2-7|-|TRBV27
CATSFSGSPNEQYF
TGTGCCACCAGTTTTTCAGGGAGCCCCAACGAGCAGTACTTC
>-|TRBJ2-7|TRBD1|TRBV30
CAWSQLPGQGLDEQYF
TGTGCCTGGAGTCAACTCCCTGGACAGGGTCTGGACGAGCAGTACTTC
>-|TRBJ2-3|-|TRBV7-9
CASSRLGGGGTDTQYF
TGTGCCAGCAGCCGACTCGGGGGCGGGGGCACAGATACGCAGTATTTT
>-|TRBJ1-2|-|TRBV28
CASIGNHPSGYTF
TGTGCCAGCATCGGAAATCACCCCTCGGGCTACACCTTC
>-|TRBJ2-7|TRBD1|TRBV19
CASSIAGGHEQYF
TGTGCCAGTAGTATAGCAGGGGGCCACGAGCAGTACTTC
>-|TRBJ2-3|-|TRBV18
CASSPNWGTDTQYF
TGTGCCAGCTCACCTAATTGGGGCACAGATACGCAGTATTTT
>-|TRBJ2-1|TRBD2|TRBV7-2
CASSFVSGRAGNEQFF
TGTGCCAGCAGCTTTGTCAGCGGGAGGGCCGGGAATGAGCAGTTCTTC
>-|TRBJ2-1|-|TRBV5-1
CASSTFGVSYNEQFF
TGCGCCAGCAGCACCTTCGGGGTTTCCTACAATGAGCAGTTCTTC
>-|TRBJ2-2|TRBD2|TRBV27
CASSLRLAHTGELFF
TGTGCCAGCAGTTTGCGACTAGCACACACCGGGGAGCTGTTTTTT
>-|TRBJ1-4|-|TRBV2
CASRTSRATNEKLFF
TGTGCCAGCAGGACGTCGAGGGCGACTAATGAAAAACTGTTTTTT
>-|TRBJ2-7|TRBD2|TRBV7-8
CASSLGTSGSHEQYF
TGTGCCAGCAGCTTAGGGACTAGCGGGAGCCACGAGCAGTACTTC
>-|TRBJ1-6|-|TRBV5-6
CASSFLQGVSYNSPLHF
TGTGCCAGCAGCTTTCTCCAGGGAGTGTCCTATAATTCACCCCTCCACTTT